These 16 T cell receptor beta chains share one sample of origin, sequenced in a study of blood T cell dynamics during melanoma immunotherapy. TCRdb's table, derived via immunoSEQ multiplex PCR, lists solely in-frame clones and lacks some. The data hold almost 25,000 clones, with roughly 89% observed a single time. As to time point: pre-treatment baseline. This material consisted of blood, taken from a patient treated with checkpoint blockade. The receptors come from a human donor with melanoma.

The chain's CDR3 is CASRTQGAYEQYF. DNA of the CDR3: TGTGCCAGCAGGACCCAGGGGGCTTACGAGCAGTACTTC. The chain carries TRBV11-2 and TRBJ2-7, with 8 bases lining up with TRBD1. Germline values: CDR1 SGHAT, CDR2 FQNNGV. The CDR3 covers 13 residues. V lost 6 bases, J lost 4 bases, and 5 bases stayed unmatched.

This clone is a singleton in its sample. The chain employs TRBV4-1 and TRBJ1-1, with D hard to call. V lost 0 bases and J lost 1, with 6 bases in between. This CDR3 is built from 14 residues. Per the germline V gene, CDR1 is MGHRA and CDR2 is YSYEKL. CDR3 sequence reads: CASSQDLKNTEAFF. The DNA for the CDR3 is TGCGCCAGCAGCCAAGATCTGAAGAACACTGAAGCTTTCTTT.

The chain's CDR3 is CASSFRVGKETQYF. DNA of the CDR3: TGTGCCAGCAGCTTTAGGGTAGGAAAAGAGACCCAGTACTTC. The V call is TRBV7-8, the J call TRBJ2-5; no reliable D call. V lost 3 bases and J 3 bases, leaving 11 bases between the germline ends. Germline CDR1 is SGHVS and CDR2 is FQNEAQ. The CDR3 has 14 residues.

The gene calls are TRBV5-1 and TRBJ2-1; 7 bases match TRBD2. The germline V gene encodes CDR1 SGHRS and CDR2 YFSETQ. The length of the CDR3 is 19 residues. V shed 0 bases, J shed 1 base, and the junction held 13 bases outside the gene matches. The DNA of the CDR3 is TGCGCCAGCAGCTTGGAGTTCGGGACTAAAAGGTCTTCCTACAATGAGCAGTTCTTC. Amino acid sequence: CASSLEFGTKRSSYNEQFF.

DNA of the CDR3: TGTGCCAGCTCACCGAGGACCGGGGAGCAGTTCTTC. The encoded protein is CASSPRTGEQFF. This sequence joins TRBV18 and TRBJ2-1; D is ambiguous. CDR3 length equals 12 residues. Germline CDR1 is KGHSH and CDR2 is LQKENI. The germline V and J ends were trimmed by 3 bases and 10 bases, with 10 bases remaining between them.

The chain links TRBV5-1 to TRBJ2-6; D not resolved. The CDR3 consists of 15 residues. CDR1 is SGHRS and CDR2 is YFSETQ in the germline V gene. Trimming removed 0 bases from V and 0 bases from J, with 4 bases in between. CDR3 residues: CASSLVHSGANVLTF. The CDR3 bases are TGCGCCAGCAGCTTGGTCCACTCTGGGGCCAACGTCCTGACTTTC.

The sample holds a few counts of this clone. This rearrangement joins TRBV15 to TRBJ2-1; D unclear. V lost 5 bases, J lost 4 bases, and 9 bases lay in between. The CDR3 loop spans 13 amino acids. Germline V lookup: CDR1 LNHNV, CDR2 YYDKDF (reference sequence). The CDR3 spells CATSAGPYNEQFF. CDR3 DNA sequence: TGTGCCACCAGCGCCGGACCATACAATGAGCAGTTCTTC.

The genes are TRBV27 and TRBJ2-1; 13 bases are a match to TRBD2. Germline values: CDR1 MNHEY, CDR2 SMNVEV (reference sequence). This CDR3 is built from 19 residues. V dropped 5 bases and J dropped 0; count of bases not matched to a gene: 10. CDR3 residues: CASSLSGLAGPSSYNEQFF. The CDR3 region has the DNA TGTGCCAGCAGTCTCTCGGGACTAGCGGGGCCCAGCTCCTACAATGAGCAGTTCTTC.

The chain is built from TRBV7-2 and TRBJ2-1; 8 nucleotides agree with TRBD2. V shed 5 bases and J 4 bases; nucleotides not matched to a gene: 10. The length of the CDR3 is 16 residues. Germline lookup yields CDR1 SGHTA and CDR2 FQGNSA. The CDR3 bases are TGTGCCAGCAGCGACCAGGGACTAGGGGTTTACAATGAGCAGTTCTTC. This encodes CASSDQGLGVYNEQFF.

The rearrangement links TRBV14 to TRBJ2-7; D unresolved. Germline V gene lookup returns CDR1 SGHDN and CDR2 FVKESK. Trimming removed 0 bases from V and 7 bases from J, with 7 bases in between. This CDR3 spans 12 amino acids. The CDR3 loop is CASSQDEREQYF. The CDR3 nucleotides are TGTGCCAGCAGCCAAGACGAAAGGGAGCAGTACTTC.

This chain uses TRBV30 with TRBJ2-3, with 10 bases that match TRBD2. This CDR3 spans 18 amino acids. The germline V gene encodes CDR1 GTSNPN and CDR2 SVGIG (reference sequence). Unmatched junction bases numbered 12, after V lost 0 bases and J lost 3 bases. CDR3 nucleotides: TGTGCCTGGAGTGTAACTCCCCGTACTAGCGGGAAGACAGATACGCAGTATTTT. Encoded protein: CAWSVTPRTSGKTDTQYF.

V and J are TRBV21-1 and TRBJ2-7; the tabulated D call, TRBD2, remains unverified against the DNA. TRBV21-1 is designated a pseudogene. The CDR3 has 16 amino acids. The DNA of the CDR3 is TGTGCCAGCAGCTCGAGACCAGCGGGGTTTGCCTACGAGCAGTACTTC. As protein: CASSSRPAGFAYEQYF.

This clone has more than one count but fewer than ten. The genes are TRBV29-1 and TRBJ1-1, with D perhaps TRBD1 (5 bases). The germline CDR1 and CDR2 sequences are SQVTM and ANQGSEA. Trimming shortened V by 7 bases and J by 5 bases, and 11 bases separated the two germline ends. This CDR3 contains 11 residues. The CDR3 reads CSGGGETEAFF. CDR3 DNA sequence: TGCAGCGGGGGGGGAGAGACTGAAGCTTTCTTT.

V is TRBV6-6 and J is TRBJ2-1; 7 nucleotides align to TRBD2. From germline, CDR1 is MNHNY and CDR2 SVGAGI (reference sequence). V lost 2 bases to trimming and J lost 7 bases; unmatched junction nucleotides: 5. The CDR3 length is 14 residues. CDR3 sequence (DNA): TGTGCCAGCAGTTACGGTGCGGGGGAAAATGAGCAGTTCTTC. Protein: CASSYGAGENEQFF.

Written as DNA, the CDR3 is TGTGCCAGCAGCTCAGGTGGGACTAGCGGGAACACAGATACGCAGTATTTT. Its protein is CASSSGGTSGNTDTQYF. The rearrangement uses TRBV5-4 and TRBJ2-3, with TRBD2 matching 13 bases. Germline trimming cut 3 bases from V and 2 bases from J; bases unmatched to any gene: 6. CDR3 size: 17 residues. Germline-derived CDR1 and CDR2 are SGHNT and YYREEE (reference sequence). Full variable domain (missing parts from reference TRBV5-4 and TRBJ2-3): ETGVTQSPTHLIKTRGQQVTLRCSSQSGHNTVSWYQQALGQGPQFIFQYYREEENGRGNFPPRFSGLQFPNYSSELNVNALELDDSALYLCASSSGGTSGNTDTQYFGPGTRLTVL.

V and J are TRBV7-2 and TRBJ2-4, with 12 bases lining up with TRBD2. The germline V gene encodes CDR1 SGHTA and CDR2 FQGNSA. V lost 5 bases and J lost 2; bases outside the gene matches: 4. This CDR3 is 16 amino acids long. CDR3 coding DNA: TGTGCCAGCAGCGGTGGACTAGCGGGGTCCAAAAACATTCAGTACTTC. Its translation is CASSGGLAGSKNIQYF.